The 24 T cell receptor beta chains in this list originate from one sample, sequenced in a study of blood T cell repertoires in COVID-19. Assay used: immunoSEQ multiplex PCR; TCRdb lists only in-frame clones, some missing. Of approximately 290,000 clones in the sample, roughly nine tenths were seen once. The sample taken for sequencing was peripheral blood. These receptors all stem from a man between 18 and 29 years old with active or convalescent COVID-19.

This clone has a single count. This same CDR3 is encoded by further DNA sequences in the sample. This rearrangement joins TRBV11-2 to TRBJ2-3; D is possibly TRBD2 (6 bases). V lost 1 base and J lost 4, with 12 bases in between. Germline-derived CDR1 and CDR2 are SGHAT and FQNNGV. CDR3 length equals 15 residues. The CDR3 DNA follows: TGTGCCAGCAGCTTAGTCTCCGGGGAGGCAGATACGCAGTATTTT. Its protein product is CASSLVSGEADTQYF.

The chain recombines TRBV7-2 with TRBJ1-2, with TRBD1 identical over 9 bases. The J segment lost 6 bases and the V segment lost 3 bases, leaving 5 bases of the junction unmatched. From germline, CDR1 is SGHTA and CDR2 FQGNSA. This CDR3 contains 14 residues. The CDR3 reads CASSFRGDRDGYTF. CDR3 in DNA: TGTGCCAGCAGCTTTAGGGGGGACAGGGATGGCTACACCTTC. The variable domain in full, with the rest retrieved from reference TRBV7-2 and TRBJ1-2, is GAGVSQSPSNKVTEKGKDVELRCDPISGHTALYWYRQSLGQGLEFLIYFQGNSAPDKSGLPSDRFSAERTGGSVSTLTIQRTQQEDSAVYLCASSFRGDRDGYTFGSGTRLTVV.

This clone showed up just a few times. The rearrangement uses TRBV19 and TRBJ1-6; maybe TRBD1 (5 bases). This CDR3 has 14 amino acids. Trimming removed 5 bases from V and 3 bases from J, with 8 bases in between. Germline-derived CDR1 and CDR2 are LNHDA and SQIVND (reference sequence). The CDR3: CASSAGLYNSPLHF. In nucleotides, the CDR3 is TGTGCCAGTAGTGCAGGGCTCTATAATTCACCCCTCCACTTT.

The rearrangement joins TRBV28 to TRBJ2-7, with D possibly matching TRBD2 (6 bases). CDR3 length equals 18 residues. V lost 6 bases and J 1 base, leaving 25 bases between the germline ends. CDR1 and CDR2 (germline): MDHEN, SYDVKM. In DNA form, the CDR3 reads TGTGCCAGCAGGCCGGGGGTTGCCGGGACCGCTGGGTCCTACGAGCAGTACTTC. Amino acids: CASRPGVAGTAGSYEQYF.

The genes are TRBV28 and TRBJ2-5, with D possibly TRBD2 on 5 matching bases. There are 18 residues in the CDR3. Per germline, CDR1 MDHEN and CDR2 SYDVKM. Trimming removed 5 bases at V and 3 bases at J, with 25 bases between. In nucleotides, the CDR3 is TGTGCCAGCAGTCTTCACAGTGGTAGAGGGAGTAGGGAAGAGACCCAGTACTTC. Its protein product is CASSLHSGRGSREETQYF. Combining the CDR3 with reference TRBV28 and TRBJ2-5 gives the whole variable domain DVKVTQSSRYLVKRTGEKVFLECVQDMDHENMFWYRQDPGLGLRLIYFSYDVKMKEKGDIPEGYSVSREKKERFSLILESASTNQTSMYLCASSLHSGRGSREETQYFGPGTRLLVL.

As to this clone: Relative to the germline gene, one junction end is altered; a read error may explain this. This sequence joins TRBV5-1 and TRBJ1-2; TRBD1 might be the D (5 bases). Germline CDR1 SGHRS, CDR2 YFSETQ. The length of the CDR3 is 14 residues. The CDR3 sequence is CASRLAQGSYGYTF. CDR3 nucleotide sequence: TGCGCCAGCAGATTGGCCCAGGGATCCTATGGCTACACCTTC.

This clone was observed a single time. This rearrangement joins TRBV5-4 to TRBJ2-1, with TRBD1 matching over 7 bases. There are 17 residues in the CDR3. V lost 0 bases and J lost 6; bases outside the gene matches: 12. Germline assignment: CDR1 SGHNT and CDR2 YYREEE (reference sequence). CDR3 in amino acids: CASSLGARGPGGNEQFF. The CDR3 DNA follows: TGTGCCAGCAGCTTGGGGGCGAGGGGGCCGGGCGGCAATGAGCAGTTCTTC.

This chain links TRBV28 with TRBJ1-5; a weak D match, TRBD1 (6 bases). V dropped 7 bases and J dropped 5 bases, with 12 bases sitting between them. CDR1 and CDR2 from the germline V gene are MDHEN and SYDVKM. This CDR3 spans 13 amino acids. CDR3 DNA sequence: TGTGCCAGCATCAGTGGGGGCTATCAGCCCCAGCATTTT. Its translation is CASISGGYQPQHF. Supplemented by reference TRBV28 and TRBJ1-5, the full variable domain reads DVKVTQSSRYLVKRTGEKVFLECVQDMDHENMFWYRQDPGLGLRLIYFSYDVKMKEKGDIPEGYSVSREKKERFSLILESASTNQTSMYLCASISGGYQPQHFGDGTRLSIL.

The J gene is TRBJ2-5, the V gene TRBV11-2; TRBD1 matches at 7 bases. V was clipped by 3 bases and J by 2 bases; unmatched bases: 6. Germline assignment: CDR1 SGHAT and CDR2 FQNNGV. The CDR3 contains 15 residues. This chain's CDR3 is CASSLQGVGQETQYF. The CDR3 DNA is TGTGCCAGCAGCTTGCAGGGGGTCGGACAAGAGACCCAGTACTTC.

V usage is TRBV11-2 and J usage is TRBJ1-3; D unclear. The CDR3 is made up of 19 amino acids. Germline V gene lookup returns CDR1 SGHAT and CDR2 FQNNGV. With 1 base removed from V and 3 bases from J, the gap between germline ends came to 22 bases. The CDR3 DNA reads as TGTGCCAGCAGCTTAGGTTATGAAGGAGGCGGTACAGATGGAAACACCATATATTTT. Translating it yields CASSLGYEGGGTDGNTIYF.

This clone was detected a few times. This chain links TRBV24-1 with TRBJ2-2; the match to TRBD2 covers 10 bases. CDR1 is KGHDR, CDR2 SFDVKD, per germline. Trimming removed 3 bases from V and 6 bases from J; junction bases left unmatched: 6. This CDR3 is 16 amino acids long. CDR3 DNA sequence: TGTGCCACCAGTGATCCAGCGGGGGGGCGAGCCGGGGAGCTGTTTTTT. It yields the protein CATSDPAGGRAGELFF.

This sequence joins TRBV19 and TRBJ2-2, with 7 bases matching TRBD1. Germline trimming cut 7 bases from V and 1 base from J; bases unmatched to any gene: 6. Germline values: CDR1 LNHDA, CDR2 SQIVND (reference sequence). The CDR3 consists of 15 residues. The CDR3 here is CASKTGTVNTGELFF. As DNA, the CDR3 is TGTGCCAGTAAGACCGGGACAGTGAACACCGGGGAGCTGTTTTTT.

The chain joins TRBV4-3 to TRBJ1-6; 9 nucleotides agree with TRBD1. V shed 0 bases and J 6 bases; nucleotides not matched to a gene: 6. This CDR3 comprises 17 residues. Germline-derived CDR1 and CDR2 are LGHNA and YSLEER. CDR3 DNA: TGCGCCAGCAGCCAAGAATGGACAGGGGTTAGTAATTCACCCCTCCACTTT. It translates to CASSQEWTGVSNSPLHF.

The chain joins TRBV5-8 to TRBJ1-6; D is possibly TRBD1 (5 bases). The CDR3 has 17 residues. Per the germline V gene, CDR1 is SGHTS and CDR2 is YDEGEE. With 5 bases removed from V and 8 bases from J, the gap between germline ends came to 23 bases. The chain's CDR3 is CASSSKAGTKRHSPLHF. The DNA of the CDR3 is TGTGCCAGCAGTTCAAAGGCCGGGACTAAACGGCATTCACCCCTCCACTTT.

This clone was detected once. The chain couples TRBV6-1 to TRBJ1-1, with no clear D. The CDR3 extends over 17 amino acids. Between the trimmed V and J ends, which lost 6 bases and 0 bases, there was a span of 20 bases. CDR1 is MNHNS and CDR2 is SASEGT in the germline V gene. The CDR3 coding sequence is TGTGCCAGCAGCGAATACGGAAGAGGTAACATGAACACTGAAGCTTTCTTT. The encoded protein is CASSEYGRGNMNTEAFF.

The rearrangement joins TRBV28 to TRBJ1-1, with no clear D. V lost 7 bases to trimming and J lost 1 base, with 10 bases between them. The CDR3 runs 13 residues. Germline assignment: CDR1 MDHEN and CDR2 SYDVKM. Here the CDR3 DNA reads TGTGCCAGCATTGCACAGAAGAACACTGAAGCTTTCTTT. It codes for CASIAQKNTEAFF.

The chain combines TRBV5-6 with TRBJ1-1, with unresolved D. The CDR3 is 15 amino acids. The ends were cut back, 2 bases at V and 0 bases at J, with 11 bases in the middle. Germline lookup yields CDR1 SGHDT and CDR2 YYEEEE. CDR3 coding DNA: TGTGCCAGCAGCTTCGAAAACAGCATGAACACTGAAGCTTTCTTT. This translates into CASSFENSMNTEAFF.

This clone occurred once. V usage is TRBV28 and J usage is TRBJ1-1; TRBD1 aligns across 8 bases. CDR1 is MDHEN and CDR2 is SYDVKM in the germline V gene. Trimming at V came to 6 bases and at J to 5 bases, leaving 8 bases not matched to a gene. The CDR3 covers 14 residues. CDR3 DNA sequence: TGTGCCAGCAGGATGGACAGGGAATGGACTGAAGCTTTCTTT. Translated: CASRMDREWTEAFF.

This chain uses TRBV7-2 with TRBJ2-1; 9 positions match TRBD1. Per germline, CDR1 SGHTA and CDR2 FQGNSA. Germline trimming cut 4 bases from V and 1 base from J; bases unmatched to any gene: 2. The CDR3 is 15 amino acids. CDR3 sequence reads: CASSSDRGSYNEQFF. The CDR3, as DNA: TGTGCCAGCAGCTCGGACAGGGGATCCTACAATGAGCAGTTCTTC.

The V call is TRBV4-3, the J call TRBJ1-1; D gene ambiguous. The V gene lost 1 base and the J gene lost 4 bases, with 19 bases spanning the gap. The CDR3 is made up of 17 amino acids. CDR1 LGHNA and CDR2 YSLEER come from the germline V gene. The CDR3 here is CASSQGTVRGGGTEAFF. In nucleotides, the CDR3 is TGCGCCAGCAGCCAAGGTACAGTCAGAGGTGGAGGCACTGAAGCTTTCTTT.

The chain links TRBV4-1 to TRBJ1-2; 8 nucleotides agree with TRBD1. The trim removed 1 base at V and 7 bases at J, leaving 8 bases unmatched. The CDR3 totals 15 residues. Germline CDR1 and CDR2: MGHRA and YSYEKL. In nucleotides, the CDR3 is TGCGCCAGCAGCCAAGCCGGGACAGGCCTGAGTGGCTACACCTTC. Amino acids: CASSQAGTGLSGYTF.

CDR3 residues: CASSFFDRGNQPQHF. The CDR3 DNA sequence: TGTGCCAGCAGCTTCTTCGACAGGGGCAATCAGCCCCAGCATTTT. This chain uses TRBV7-2 with TRBJ1-5; TRBD1 aligns across 7 bases. CDR3 length equals 15 residues. The germline CDR1 and CDR2 sequences are SGHTA and FQGNSA. J was trimmed by 2 bases and V by 3 bases; bases with no gene match: 4.

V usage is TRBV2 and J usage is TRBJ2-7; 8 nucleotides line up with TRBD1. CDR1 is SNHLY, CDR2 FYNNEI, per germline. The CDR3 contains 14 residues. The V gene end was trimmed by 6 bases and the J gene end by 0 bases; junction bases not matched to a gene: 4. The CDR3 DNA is TGTGCCAGCAGCTACAGGGGGAGCTCCTACGAGCAGTACTTC. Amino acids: CASSYRGSSYEQYF.

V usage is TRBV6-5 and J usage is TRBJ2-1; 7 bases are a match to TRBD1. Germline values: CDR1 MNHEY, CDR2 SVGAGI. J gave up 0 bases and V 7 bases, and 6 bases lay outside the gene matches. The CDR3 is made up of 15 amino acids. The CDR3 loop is CASKGQFSSYNEQFF. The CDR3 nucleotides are TGTGCCAGCAAGGGACAGTTTAGCTCCTACAATGAGCAGTTCTTC.